The 6 T cell receptor beta chains listed next were all sequenced from one sample in a study of cytomegalovirus exposure and HLA in healthy donors. The PCR used 60 Vbeta and 13 Jbeta primers. The method was immunoSEQ multiplex PCR; TCRdb's version includes in-frame clones alone and lacks a portion of them. This sample has some 110,000 clones, with 9% to 10% found just once. Specimen: PBMCs. All receptors derive from a man aged 25-45 years in good health and CMV-seronegative.

This chain connects TRBV28 to TRBJ2-5; D is ambiguous. The length of the CDR3 is 15 residues. The germline V gene encodes CDR1 MDHEN and CDR2 SYDVKM. Trimming shortened V by 1 base and J by 4 bases, and 13 bases separated the two germline ends. The CDR3 coding sequence is TGTGCCAGCAGTTTATCCCGAGGTAGCAGAGAGACCCAGTACTTC. It is translated as CASSLSRGSRETQYF.

This clone was seen only a few times. This rearrangement joins TRBV28 to TRBJ1-5; D gene uncertain. With 6 bases removed from V and 0 bases from J, the gap between germline ends came to 9 bases. CDR1 is MDHEN and CDR2 is SYDVKM in the germline V gene. The CDR3 sequence is 14 residues long. CDR3 sequence (DNA): TGTGCCAGCAGCCCACACCGTAGCAATCAGCCCCAGCATTTT. Its protein is CASSPHRSNQPQHF.

This clone was picked up a small number of times. V and J are TRBV10-3 and TRBJ2-7; possible D gene TRBD1, 5 bases. V lost 7 bases and J 0 bases, leaving 7 bases between the germline ends. Germline V CDR1 and CDR2: ENHRY, SYGVKD. The CDR3 covers 12 residues. The CDR3, as DNA: TGTGCCATCAAGGACAACTCCTACGAGCAGTACTTC. This codes for CAIKDNSYEQYF.

V is TRBV5-8 and J is TRBJ1-2, with 7 bases matching TRBD1. V dropped 1 base and J dropped 6; count of bases not matched to a gene: 3. The CDR3 contains 13 residues. The germline CDR1 and CDR2 sequences are SGHTS and YDEGEE. The chain's CDR3 is CASSLRGPNGYTF. The CDR3 DNA is TGTGCCAGCAGCTTGAGGGGGCCCAATGGCTACACCTTC.

The genes are TRBV19 and TRBJ2-3; TRBD1 agrees at 9 bases. Trimming removed 7 bases from V and 5 bases from J; junction bases left unmatched: 16. Germline CDR1 and CDR2: LNHDA and SQIVND (reference sequence). The CDR3 extends over 17 amino acids. CDR3 amino acids: CASKGVLTGGPIDTQYF. The CDR3 DNA follows: TGTGCCAGTAAAGGGGTCTTGACAGGGGGACCCATAGATACGCAGTATTTT.

The chain links TRBV5-1 to TRBJ1-5; 7 bases match TRBD1. Germline V gives CDR1 SGHRS, CDR2 YFSETQ. Trimming cost V 3 bases and J 3 bases; bases outside gene matches: 6. This CDR3 has 15 amino acids. The CDR3 region has the DNA TGCGCCAGCAGCTCCTCCGGGACAGACAATCAGCCCCAGCATTTT. This codes for CASSSSGTDNQPQHF.